This T cell receptor (beta chain) comes out of a study of vaccination and CD4 T cells after COVID-19. At the level of the study: Each control culture was treated with a CEFX pool, an HIV-1 Nef pool, or no peptide.

Sequencing of DNA taken from cultured CD4+ T cells relied on the Oncomine TCR Beta short-read assay. DNA came from CD4+ T cells after culture. MiXCR was run by TCRdb on the PCR reads, yielding one entry per CDR3 protein. The repertoire holds roughly 15,000 distinct CDR3 sequences, 55% seen once, with over 15% in the top ten. The CDR3 sequence is 15 residues long. V lost 0 bases and J lost 3, with 9 bases in between. The germline CDR1 and CDR2 sequences are ENHRY and SYGVKD. The treatment was: approximately nine-day PBMC culture with coronavirus spike peptide pools or control peptides (ViraFEST assay). The ViraFEST method relied on peptide pools to expand antigen-specific T cells, followed by TCR sequencing. IL-2 (about 10 IU/ml) and peptide pools (about 10 ug/ml) were added to cultures of 1.5 million to 2 million PBMCs per well. This clonotype was recorded a few times. Its antigen remains unknown.

The J gene is TRBJ2-1, the V gene TRBV10-3; D might be TRBD2 (5 bases). The sequenced sample consisted of CD4+ T cells from blood, cultured in vitro. The clonotype originates from a human donor who had recovered from COVID-19. CDR3 region: CAISESVGNYNEQFF. DNA of the CDR3: TGTGCCATCAGTGAGTCGGTCGGGAACTACAATGAGCAGTTCTTC.